The 3 T cell receptor beta chains reported below all come from one sample, sequenced in a study of cytomegalovirus exposure and HLA in healthy donors (dated by TCRdb to 2015 to 2018). The library was prepared using the immunoSEQ multiplex PCR assay. A mixture of 60 forward primers for TCR Vbeta segments and 13 reverse primers for TCR Jbeta segments was used in the multiplex PCR. In TCRdb, the immuneACCESS table is reduced to in-frame sequences with V and J assigned. These tables do not hold every clone; where another copy was compared, an unresolved V gene accounts for under half, and the others remain unexplained. The sample table records 150,000 to 180,000 clones; 65% to 75% of these occur just once. Jointly, the top ten make up 2.1% of the sample. Sequences were obtained from PBMCs. Receptor source: a young man in good health and CMV-seronegative.

The gene calls are TRBV2 and TRBJ2-2; the match to TRBD1 covers 7 bases. Germline assignment: CDR1 SNHLY and CDR2 FYNNEI. Trimming took 7 bases from V and 4 from J; bases not matched to a gene: 9. This CDR3 spans 15 amino acids. The CDR3 spells CASINDRVATGELFF. CDR3 DNA: TGTGCCAGCATTAATGACAGGGTTGCCACCGGGGAGCTGTTTTTT. The whole variable domain, filled in from reference TRBV2 and TRBJ2-2, reads EPEVTQTPSHQVTQMGQEVILRCVPISNHLYFYWYRQILGQKVEFLVSFYNNEISEKSEIFDDQFSVERPDGSNFTLKIRSTKLEDSAMYFCASINDRVATGELFFGEGSRLTVL.

The J gene is TRBJ2-3, the V gene TRBV4-2; no definite D call. CDR1 and CDR2 from the germline V gene are LGHNA and YNFKEQ. Trimming shortened V by 4 bases and J by 6 bases, and 8 bases separated the two germline ends. CDR3 size: 12 residues. CDR3 sequence (DNA): TGTGCCAGCAGCCTTCCGCGGGATACGCAGTATTTT. Encoded protein: CASSLPRDTQYF.

The chain employs TRBV6-1 and TRBJ2-7; tentative D call: TRBD1 (6 bases). Germline CDR1 and CDR2: MNHNS and SASEGT. V lost 2 bases and J 2 bases, leaving 10 bases between the germline ends. The CDR3 has 14 residues. As DNA, the CDR3 is TGTGCCAGCAGTGAAAGGACAGCTACCTACGAGCAGTACTTC. It codes for CASSERTATYEQYF.